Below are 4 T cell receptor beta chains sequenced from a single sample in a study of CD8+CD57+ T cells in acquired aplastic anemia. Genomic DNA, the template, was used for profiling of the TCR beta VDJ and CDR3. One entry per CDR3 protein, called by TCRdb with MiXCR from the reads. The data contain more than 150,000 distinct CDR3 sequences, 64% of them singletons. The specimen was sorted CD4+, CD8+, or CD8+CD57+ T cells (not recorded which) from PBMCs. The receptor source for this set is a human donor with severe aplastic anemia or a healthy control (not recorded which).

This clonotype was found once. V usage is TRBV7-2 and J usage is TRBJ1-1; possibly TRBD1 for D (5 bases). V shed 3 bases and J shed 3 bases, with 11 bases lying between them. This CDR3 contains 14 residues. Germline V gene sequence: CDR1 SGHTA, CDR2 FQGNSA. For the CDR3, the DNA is TGTGCCAGCAGCTTTGGGACCCTGGACACTGAAGCTTTCTTT. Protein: CASSFGTLDTEAFF.

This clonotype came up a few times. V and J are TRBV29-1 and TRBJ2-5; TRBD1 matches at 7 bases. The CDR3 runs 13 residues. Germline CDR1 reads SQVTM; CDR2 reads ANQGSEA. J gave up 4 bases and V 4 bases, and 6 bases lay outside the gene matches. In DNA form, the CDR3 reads TGCAGCGTTGGAGACAGGGTCGGAGAGACCCAGTACTTC. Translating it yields CSVGDRVGETQYF.

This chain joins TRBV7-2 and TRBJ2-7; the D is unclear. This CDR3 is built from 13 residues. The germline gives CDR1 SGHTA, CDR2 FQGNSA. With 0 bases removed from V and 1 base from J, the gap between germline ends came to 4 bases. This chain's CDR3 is CASSLAQSYEQYF. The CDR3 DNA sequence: TGTGCCAGCAGCTTAGCACAGTCCTACGAGCAGTACTTC.

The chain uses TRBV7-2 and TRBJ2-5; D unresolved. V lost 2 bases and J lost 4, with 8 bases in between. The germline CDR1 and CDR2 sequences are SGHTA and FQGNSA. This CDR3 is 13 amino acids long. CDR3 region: CASSLRGRETQYF. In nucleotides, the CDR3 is TGTGCCAGCAGCTTACGAGGTCGAGAGACCCAGTACTTC.